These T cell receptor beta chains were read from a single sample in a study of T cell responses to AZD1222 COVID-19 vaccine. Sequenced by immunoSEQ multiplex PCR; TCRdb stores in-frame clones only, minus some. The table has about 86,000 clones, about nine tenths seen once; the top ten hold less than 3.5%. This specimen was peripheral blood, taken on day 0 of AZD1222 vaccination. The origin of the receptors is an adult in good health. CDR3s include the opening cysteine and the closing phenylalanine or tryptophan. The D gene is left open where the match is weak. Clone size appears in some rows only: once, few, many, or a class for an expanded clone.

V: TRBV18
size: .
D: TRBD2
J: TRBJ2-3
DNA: TGTGCCAGCTCACCCGGGACTAGCGGGGCGGTAGATACGCAGTATTTT
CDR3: CASSPGTSGAVDTQYF

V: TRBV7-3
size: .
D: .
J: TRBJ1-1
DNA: TGTGCCAGCAGCTCCCCCGGGAACACTGAAGCTTTCTTT
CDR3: CASSSPGNTEAFF

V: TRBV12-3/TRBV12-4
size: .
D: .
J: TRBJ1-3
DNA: TGTGCCAGCTCCCGGGGGGGCGCTTACACCATATATTTT
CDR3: CASSRGGAYTIYF

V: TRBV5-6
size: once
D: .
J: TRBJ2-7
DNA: TGTGCCAGCAGCTTGATGGGGGAGCAGTACTTC
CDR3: CASSLMGEQYF

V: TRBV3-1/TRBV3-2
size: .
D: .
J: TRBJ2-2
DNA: TGTGCCAGCACCTATAGGCAGGATCCCGGGGAGCTGTTTTTT
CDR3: CASTYRQDPGELFF

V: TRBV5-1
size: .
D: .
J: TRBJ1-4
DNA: TGCGCCAGCAGCCCCAGCCCAGCAACTAATGAAAAACTGTTTTTT
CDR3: CASSPSPATNEKLFF

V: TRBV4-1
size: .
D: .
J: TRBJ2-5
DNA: TGCGCCAGCAGCCAAGAAGGCAAGGCGGGGTCGTTGGAGACCCAGTACTTC
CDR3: CASSQEGKAGSLETQYF

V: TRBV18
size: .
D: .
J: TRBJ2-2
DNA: TGTGCCAGCTCACCACCGTCGGACTCCCCAACCGGGGAGCTGTTTTTT
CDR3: CASSPPSDSPTGELFF

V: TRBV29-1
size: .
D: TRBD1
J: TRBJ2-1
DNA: TGCAGCGTCCAAACAGGACAGGGCAATGAGCAGTTCTTC
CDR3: CSVQTGQGNEQFF

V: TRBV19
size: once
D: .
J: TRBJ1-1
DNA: TGTGCCAGTAGTATAGAGGGGGAGAACACTGAAGCTTTCTTT
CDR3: CASSIEGENTEAFF

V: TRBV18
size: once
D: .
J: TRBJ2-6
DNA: TGTGCCAGCTCCCCGTCGGCTGGGGCCAACGTCCTGACTTTC
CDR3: CASSPSAGANVLTF

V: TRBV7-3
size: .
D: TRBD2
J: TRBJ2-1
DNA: TGTGCCAGCAGCTTCGGGACTAGCGGGCTCAATGAGCAGTTCTTC
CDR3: CASSFGTSGLNEQFF

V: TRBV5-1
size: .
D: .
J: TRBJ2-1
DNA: TGCGCCAGCAGCGAGGGGTATAATGAGCAGTTCTTC
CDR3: CASSEGYNEQFF

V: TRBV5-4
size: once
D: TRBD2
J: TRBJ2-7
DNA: TGTGCCAGCAGCTCGCTAGCGGGAGCCGAGCAGTACTTC
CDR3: CASSSLAGAEQYF

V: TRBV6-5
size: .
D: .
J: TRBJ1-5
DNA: TGTGCCAGCAGGATGGACAGTAGCAATCAGCCCCAGCATTTT
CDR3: CASRMDSSNQPQHF

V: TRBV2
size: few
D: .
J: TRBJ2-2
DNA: TGTGCCAGCAGCCTGAACAGGAACACCGGGGAGCTGTTTTTT
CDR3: CASSLNRNTGELFF

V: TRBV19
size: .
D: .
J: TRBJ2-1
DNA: TGTGCCAGTAGTAGAGGGGGGACCTTGAGCGGTGAGCAGTTCTTC
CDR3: CASSRGGTLSGEQFF

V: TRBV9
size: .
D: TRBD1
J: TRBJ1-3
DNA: TGTGCCAGCAGCCCCGGCGGGACAGGCTCTGGAAACACCATATATTTT
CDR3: CASSPGGTGSGNTIYF

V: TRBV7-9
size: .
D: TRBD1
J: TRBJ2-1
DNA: TGTGCCAGCAGCTACCGACAGGGGGGTGAGCAGTTCTTC
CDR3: CASSYRQGGEQFF

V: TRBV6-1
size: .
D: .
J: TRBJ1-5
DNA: TGTGCCAGCAGTGAATCTAACCCGGGGTTGGGGACTGAGGGACAGCCCCAGCATTTT
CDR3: CASSESNPGLGTEGQPQHF

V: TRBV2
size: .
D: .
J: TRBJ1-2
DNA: TGTGCCAGCAGTTCAGGGTATGGCAGGGAGAGAGCTGGCTACACCTTC
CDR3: CASSSGYGRERAGYTF

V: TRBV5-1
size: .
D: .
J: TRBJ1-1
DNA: TGCGCCAGCAGCTTCGTCGGGGACACTGAAGCTTTCTTT
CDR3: CASSFVGDTEAFF

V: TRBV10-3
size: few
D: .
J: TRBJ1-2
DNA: TGTGCCATCAGTGAGTCTCTAGGAGGCGGCTATGGCTACACCTTC
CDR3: CAISESLGGGYGYTF

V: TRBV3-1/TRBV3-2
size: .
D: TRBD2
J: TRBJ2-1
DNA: TGTGCCAGCAGCCATCCATCGGGAGGCTACAATGAGCAGTTCTTC
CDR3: CASSHPSGGYNEQFF

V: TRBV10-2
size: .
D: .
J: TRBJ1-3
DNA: TGCGCCACGGGGACGACCTCTGGAAACACCATATATTTT
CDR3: CATGTTSGNTIYF

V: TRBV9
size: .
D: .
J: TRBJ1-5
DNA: TGTGCCAGCAGCGTGGGCCCCAATCAGCCCCAGCATTTT
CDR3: CASSVGPNQPQHF

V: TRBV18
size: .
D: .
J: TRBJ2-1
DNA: TGTGCCAGCTCACCACCACAGGCACAGGGCAATGAGCAGTTCTTC
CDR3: CASSPPQAQGNEQFF

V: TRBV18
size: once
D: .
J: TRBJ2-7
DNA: TGTGCCAGCTCACCATCACAGGGCTCCTACGAGCAGTACTTC
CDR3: CASSPSQGSYEQYF

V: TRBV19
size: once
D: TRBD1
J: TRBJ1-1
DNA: TGTGCCAGTACACTCCGGACAGGGGGCACTGAAGCTTTCTTT
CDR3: CASTLRTGGTEAFF

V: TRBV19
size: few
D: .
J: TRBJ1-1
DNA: TGTGCCAGTAGGGTGACAGACATGAACACTGAAGCTTTCTTT
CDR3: CASRVTDMNTEAFF

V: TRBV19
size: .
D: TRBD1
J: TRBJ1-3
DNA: TGTGCCAGTACCCCCGGGACAGCAGGAAACACCATATATTTT
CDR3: CASTPGTAGNTIYF

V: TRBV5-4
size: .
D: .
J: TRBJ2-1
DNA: TGTGCCAGCAGGGGATTACAGGGCGCCAATGAGCAGTTCTTC
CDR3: CASRGLQGANEQFF

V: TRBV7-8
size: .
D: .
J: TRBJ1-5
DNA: TGTGCCAGCAGCTTAGGGGGCACGGGCAATCAGCCCCAGCATTTT
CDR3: CASSLGGTGNQPQHF

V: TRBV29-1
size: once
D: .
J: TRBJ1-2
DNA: TGCAGCGTTGAAGCTGCAGAGAACTATGGCTACACCTTC
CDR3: CSVEAAENYGYTF

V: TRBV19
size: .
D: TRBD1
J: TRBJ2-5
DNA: TGTGCCAGTAGTACCGAAGGACAGGGGGCTCGGGAGACCCAGTACTTC
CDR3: CASSTEGQGARETQYF

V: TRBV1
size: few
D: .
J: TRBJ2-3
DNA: TGCACCAGCAGCCAAGTTCCAGGGACAAGTTGGGATACGCAGTATTTT
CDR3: CTSSQVPGTSWDTQYF

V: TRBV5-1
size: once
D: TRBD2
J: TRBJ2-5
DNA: TGCGCCAGCAGCTCTGGGACTAGCGGGGGTGCCGGGACCCAGTACTTC
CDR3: CASSSGTSGGAGTQYF

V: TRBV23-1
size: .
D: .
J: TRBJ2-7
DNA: TGCGCCAGCAGTCAACGACGGGACGTGGGCTACTACGAGCAGTACTTC
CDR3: CASSQRRDVGYYEQYF

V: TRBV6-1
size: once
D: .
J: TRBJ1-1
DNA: TGTGCCAGCAGTGAAGGAGGCACGGGCACTGAAGCTTTCTTT
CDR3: CASSEGGTGTEAFF

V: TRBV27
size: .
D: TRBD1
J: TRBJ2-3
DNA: TGTGCCAGCAGTTCGACCGGGACAGGGAGCCTTTTT
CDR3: CASSSTGTGSLF